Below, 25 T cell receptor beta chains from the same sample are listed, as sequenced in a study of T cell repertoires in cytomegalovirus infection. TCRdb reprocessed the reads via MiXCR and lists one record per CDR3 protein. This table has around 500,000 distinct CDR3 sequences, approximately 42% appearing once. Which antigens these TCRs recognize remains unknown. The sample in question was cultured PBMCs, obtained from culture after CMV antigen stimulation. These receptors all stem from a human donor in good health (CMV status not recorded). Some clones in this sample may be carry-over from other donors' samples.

CDR3 in DNA: TGTGCCAGCAGACCCGGGGGCTCCTATAATTCACCCCTCCACTTT. Translated, it gives CASRPGGSYNSPLHF. The chain is built from TRBV6-2 or TRBV6-3 and TRBJ1-6, with D possibly TRBD1 on 5 matching bases. Trimming pared 6 bases from V and 0 bases from J, leaving 9 bases between. Germline V gene data show CDR1 as MNHEY and CDR2 as SVGEGT. The CDR3 runs to 15 residues.

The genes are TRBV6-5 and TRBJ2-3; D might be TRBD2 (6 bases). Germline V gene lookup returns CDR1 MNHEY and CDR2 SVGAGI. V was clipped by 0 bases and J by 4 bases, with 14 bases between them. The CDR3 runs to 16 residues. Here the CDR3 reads CASSYSMGLGADTQYF. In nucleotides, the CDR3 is TGTGCCAGCAGTTACTCGATGGGACTTGGCGCAGATACGCAGTATTTT.

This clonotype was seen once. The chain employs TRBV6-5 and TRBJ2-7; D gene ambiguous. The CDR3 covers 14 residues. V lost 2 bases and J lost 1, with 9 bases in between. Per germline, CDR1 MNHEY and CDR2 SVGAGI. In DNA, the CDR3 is TGTGCCAGCAGTTACCGAGACACTTCCTACGAGCAGTACTTC. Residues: CASSYRDTSYEQYF.

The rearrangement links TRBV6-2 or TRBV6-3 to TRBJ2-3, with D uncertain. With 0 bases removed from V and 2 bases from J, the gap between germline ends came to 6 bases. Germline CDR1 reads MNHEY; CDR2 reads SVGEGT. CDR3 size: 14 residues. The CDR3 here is CASSYSSNTDTQYF. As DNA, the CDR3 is TGTGCCAGCAGTTACTCGTCCAACACAGATACGCAGTATTTT.

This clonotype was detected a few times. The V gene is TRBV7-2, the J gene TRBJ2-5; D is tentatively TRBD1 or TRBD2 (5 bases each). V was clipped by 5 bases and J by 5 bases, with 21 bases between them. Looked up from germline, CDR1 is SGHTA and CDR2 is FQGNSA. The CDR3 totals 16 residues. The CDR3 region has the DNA TGTGCCAGCAGCAGCGGTCGGGGAAGGGGTCTGGAGACCCAGTACTTC. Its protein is CASSSGRGRGLETQYF.

The CDR3 DNA reads as TGTGCCAGCAGCCCCATACAGGGGGCGAGGGAGACCCAGTACTTC. Its protein is CASSPIQGARETQYF. The V and J genes are TRBV12-3 or TRBV12-4 and TRBJ2-5; 9 nucleotides line up with TRBD1. J was trimmed by 5 bases and V by 6 bases; bases with no gene match: 10. This CDR3 spans 15 amino acids.

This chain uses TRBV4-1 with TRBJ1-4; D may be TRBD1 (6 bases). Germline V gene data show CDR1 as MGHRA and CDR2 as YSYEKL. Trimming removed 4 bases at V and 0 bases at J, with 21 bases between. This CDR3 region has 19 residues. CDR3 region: CASSLTRGGRITTNEKLFF. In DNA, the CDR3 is TGCGCCAGCAGCCTCACACGAGGGGGACGAATAACAACTAATGAAAAACTGTTTTTT.

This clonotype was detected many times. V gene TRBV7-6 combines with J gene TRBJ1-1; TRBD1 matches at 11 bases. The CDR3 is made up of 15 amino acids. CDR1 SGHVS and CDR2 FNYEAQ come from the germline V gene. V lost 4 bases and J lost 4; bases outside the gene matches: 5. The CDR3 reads CASSSWDRGTTEAFF. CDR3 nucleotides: TGTGCCAGCAGCTCTTGGGACAGGGGGACCACTGAAGCTTTCTTT.

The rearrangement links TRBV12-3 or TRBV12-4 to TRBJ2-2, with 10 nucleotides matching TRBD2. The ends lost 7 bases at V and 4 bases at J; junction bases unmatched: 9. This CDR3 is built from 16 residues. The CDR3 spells CASTRTSGRITGELFF. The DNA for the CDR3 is TGTGCCAGCACCCGGACTAGCGGACGGATCACCGGGGAGCTGTTTTTT.

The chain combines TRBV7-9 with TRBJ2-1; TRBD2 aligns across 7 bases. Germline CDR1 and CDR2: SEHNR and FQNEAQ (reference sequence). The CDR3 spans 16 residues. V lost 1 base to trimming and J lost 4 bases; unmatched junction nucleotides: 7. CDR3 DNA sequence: TGTGCCAGCAGCTTAGTGGCTAGCGGAGATTACAATGAGCAGTTCTTC. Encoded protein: CASSLVASGDYNEQFF.

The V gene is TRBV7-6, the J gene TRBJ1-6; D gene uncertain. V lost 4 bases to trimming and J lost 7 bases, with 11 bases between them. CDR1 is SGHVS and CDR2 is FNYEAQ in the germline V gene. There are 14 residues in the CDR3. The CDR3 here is CASSYGEDNSPLHF. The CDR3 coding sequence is TGTGCCAGCAGCTACGGGGAGGACAATTCACCCCTCCACTTT.

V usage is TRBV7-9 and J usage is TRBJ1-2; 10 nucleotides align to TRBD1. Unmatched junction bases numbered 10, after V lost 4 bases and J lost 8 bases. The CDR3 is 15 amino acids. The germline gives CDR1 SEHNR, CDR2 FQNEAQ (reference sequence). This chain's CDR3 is CASSSLGTGDGGYTF. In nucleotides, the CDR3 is TGTGCCAGCAGCTCTTTGGGGACAGGGGACGGCGGCTACACCTTC.

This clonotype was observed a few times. The chain's CDR3 is CASSLGQTPNYGYTF. CDR3 nucleotides: TGTGCCAGCAGCTTAGGTCAGACTCCAAACTATGGCTACACCTTC. The rearrangement joins TRBV7-2 to TRBJ1-2, with D unresolved. Germline V gene data show CDR1 as SGHTA and CDR2 as FQGNSA. The CDR3 is 15 residues long. The ends were cut back, 1 base at V and 2 bases at J, with 11 bases in the middle. Full variable domain (remainder filled in from reference TRBV7-2 and TRBJ1-2): GAGVSQSPSNKVTEKGKDVELRCDPISGHTALYWYRQSLGQGLEFLIYFQGNSAPDKSGLPSDRFSAERTGGSVSTLTIQRTQQEDSAVYLCASSLGQTPNYGYTFGSGTRLTVV.

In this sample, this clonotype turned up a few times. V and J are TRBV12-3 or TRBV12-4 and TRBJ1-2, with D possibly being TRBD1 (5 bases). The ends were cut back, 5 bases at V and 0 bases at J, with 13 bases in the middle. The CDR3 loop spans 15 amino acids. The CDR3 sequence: CASSLRAGSNYGYTF. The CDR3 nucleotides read TGTGCCAGCAGTCTCAGGGCAGGGTCTAACTATGGCTACACCTTC.

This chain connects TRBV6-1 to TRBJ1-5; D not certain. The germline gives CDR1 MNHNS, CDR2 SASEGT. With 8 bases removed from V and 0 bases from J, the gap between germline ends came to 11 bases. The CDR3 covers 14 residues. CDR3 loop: CASGNSYSNQPQHF. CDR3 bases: TGTGCCAGCGGGAACAGCTATAGCAATCAGCCCCAGCATTTT.

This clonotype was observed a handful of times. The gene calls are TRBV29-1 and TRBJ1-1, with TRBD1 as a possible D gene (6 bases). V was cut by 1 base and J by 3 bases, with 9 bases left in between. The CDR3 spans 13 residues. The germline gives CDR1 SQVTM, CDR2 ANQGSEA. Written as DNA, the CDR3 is TGCAGCGTTGAAGGGGGGGCAGACACTGAAGCTTTCTTT. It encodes CSVEGGADTEAFF.

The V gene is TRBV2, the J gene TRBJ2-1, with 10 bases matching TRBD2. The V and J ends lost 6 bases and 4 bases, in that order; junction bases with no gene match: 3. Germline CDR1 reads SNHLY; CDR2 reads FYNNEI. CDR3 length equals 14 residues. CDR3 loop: CASRRGLAYNEQFF. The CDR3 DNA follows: TGTGCCAGCAGGAGGGGACTAGCGTACAATGAGCAGTTCTTC.

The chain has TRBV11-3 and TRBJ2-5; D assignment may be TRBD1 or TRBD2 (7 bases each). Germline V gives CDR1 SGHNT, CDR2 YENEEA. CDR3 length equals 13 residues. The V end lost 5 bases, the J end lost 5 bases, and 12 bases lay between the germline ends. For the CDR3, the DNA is TGTGCCAGCAGCCAGGGGGGGGAGGAGACCCAGTACTTC. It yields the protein CASSQGGEETQYF.

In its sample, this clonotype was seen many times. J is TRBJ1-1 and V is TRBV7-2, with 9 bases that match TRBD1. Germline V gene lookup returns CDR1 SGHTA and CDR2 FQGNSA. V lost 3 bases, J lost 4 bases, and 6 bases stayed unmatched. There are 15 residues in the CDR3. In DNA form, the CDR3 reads TGTGCCAGCAGCTTTTGGGACAGGGTTAGCACTGAAGCTTTCTTT. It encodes CASSFWDRVSTEAFF.

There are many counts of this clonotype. CDR3 DNA: TGTGCCAGCAGCGCTGGGCTAGCGACCAATGAGCAGTTCTTC. Its translation: CASSAGLATNEQFF. The chain uses TRBV7-2 and TRBJ2-1, with TRBD2 as a possible D gene (6 bases). The CDR3 contains 14 residues. V was shortened by 5 bases and J by 6 bases, with 14 bases between the two germline ends. Germline lookup yields CDR1 SGHTA and CDR2 FQGNSA.

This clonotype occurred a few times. CDR3 sequence: CASSSGMVQFF. The CDR3 nucleotides read TGTGCCAGCAGCAGCGGGATGGTGCAGTTCTTC. The rearrangement links TRBV7-2 to TRBJ2-1; 7 nucleotides agree with TRBD2. The trim removed 5 bases at V and 12 bases at J, leaving 4 bases unmatched. Germline V gene sequence: CDR1 SGHTA, CDR2 FQGNSA. The CDR3 runs to 11 residues. The full variable domain, in which reference TRBV7-2 and TRBJ2-1 provide the parts outside the CDR3, is GAGVSQSPSNKVTEKGKDVELRCDPISGHTALYWYRQSLGQGLEFLIYFQGNSAPDKSGLPSDRFSAERTGGSVSTLTIQRTQQEDSAVYLCASSSGMVQFFGPGTRLTVL.

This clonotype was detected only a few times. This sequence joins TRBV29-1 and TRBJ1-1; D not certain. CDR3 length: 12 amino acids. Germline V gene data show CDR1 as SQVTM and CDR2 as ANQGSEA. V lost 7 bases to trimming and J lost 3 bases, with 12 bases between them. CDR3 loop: CSALPGDTEAFF. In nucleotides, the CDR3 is TGCAGCGCTCTCCCCGGGGACACTGAAGCTTTCTTT.

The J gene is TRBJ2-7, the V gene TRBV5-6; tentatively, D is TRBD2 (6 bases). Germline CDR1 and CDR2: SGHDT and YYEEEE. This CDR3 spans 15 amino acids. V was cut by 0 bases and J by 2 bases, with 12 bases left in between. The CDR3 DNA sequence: TGTGCCAGCAGCTTGGGGGTAGCGGTTACCTACGAGCAGTACTTC. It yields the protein CASSLGVAVTYEQYF.

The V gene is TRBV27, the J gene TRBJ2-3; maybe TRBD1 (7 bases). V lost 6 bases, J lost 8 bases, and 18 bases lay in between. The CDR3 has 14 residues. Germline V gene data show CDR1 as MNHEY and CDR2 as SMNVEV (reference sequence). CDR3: CASSGGQDGGTQYF. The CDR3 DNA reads TGTGCCAGCAGCGGCGGACAGGACGGGGGTACGCAGTATTTT.

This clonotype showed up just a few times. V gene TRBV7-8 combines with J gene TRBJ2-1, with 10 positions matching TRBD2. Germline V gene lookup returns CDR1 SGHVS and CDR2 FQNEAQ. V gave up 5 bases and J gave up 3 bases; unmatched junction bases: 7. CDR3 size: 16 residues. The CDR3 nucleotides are TGTGCCAGCAGCGGCCATGCTAGCGGGGGCTACAATGAGCAGTTCTTC. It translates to CASSGHASGGYNEQFF.